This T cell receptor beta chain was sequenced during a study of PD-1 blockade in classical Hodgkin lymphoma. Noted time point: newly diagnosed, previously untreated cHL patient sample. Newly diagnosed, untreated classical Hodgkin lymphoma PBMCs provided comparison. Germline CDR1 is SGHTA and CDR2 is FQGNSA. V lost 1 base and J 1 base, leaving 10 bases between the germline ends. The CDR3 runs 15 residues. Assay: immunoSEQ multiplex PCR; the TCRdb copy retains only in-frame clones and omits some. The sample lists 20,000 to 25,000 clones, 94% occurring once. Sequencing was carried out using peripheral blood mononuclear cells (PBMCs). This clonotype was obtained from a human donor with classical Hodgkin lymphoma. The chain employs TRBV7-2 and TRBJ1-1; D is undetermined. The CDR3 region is CASSLVYSENTEAFF. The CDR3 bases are TGTGCCAGCAGCTTAGTCTACAGTGAGAACACTGAAGCTTTCTTT.